The TCR beta chain described here comes from a study of T cell responses to AZD1222 COVID-19 vaccine. The study, taken as a whole, reports: Most donors were white British and more were female, and clonal diversity was possibly underestimated. It was only after the peak T cell response that any repertoires were sampled.

Sequencing was performed with immunoSEQ multiplex PCR; in TCRdb, only in-frame clones are kept and a portion is missing. The table includes around 90,000 clones, around 85% detected once. A word on this clone: As yet, its antigen is unknown.

Trimming removed 6 bases from V and 7 bases from J, with 21 bases in between. The germline V gene encodes CDR1 MGHDK and CDR2 SYGVNS. The length of the CDR3 is 16 residues. The TCR originated in an adult in good health. This sequence joins TRBV25-1 and TRBJ2-2; weak D call: TRBD1 (5 bases). This specimen was peripheral blood, taken on day 0 of AZD1222 vaccination. The CDR3 sequence is CASSPGRISSGGELFF. The CDR3 DNA reads as TGTGCCAGCAGCCCAGGGCGGATATCCTCGGGCGGGGAGCTGTTTTTT.